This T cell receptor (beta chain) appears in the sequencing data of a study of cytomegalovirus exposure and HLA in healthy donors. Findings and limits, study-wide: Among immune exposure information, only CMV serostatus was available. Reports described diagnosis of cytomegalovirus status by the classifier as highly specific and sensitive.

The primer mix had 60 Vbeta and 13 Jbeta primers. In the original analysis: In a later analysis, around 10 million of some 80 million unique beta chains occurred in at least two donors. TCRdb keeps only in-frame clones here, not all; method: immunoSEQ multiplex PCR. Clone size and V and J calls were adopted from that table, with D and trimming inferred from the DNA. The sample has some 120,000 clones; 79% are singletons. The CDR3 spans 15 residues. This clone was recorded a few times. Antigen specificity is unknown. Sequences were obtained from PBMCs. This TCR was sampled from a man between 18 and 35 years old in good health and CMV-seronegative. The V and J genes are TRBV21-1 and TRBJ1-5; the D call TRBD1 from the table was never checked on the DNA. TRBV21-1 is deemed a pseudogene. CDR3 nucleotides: TGTGCCAGCAGCATTCCAGGGGGAAGTTATCAGCCCCAGCATTTT. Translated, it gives CASSIPGGSYQPQHF.